The entry below describes one T cell receptor beta chain. Its antigen is still unknown. Germline CDR1 SGHDT, CDR2 YYEEEE. CDR3 length: 13 amino acids. Trimming shortened V by 1 base and J by 4 bases, and 8 bases separated the two germline ends. This specimen belongs to a study of cytomegalovirus exposure and HLA in healthy donors. The PCR employed 60 Vbeta primers together with 13 Jbeta primers. Method: immunoSEQ multiplex PCR; TCRdb's copy keeps in-frame clones and lacks some. Counted here are around 130,000 clones, approximately 80% occurring once; the ten biggest clones make up 2% to 3%. Whole-study findings and limits: Many donors carried some public TCRs, although rarity characterized most TCR sequences. Follow-up analysis later connected one missense variant in DCLRE1C with trimming of TCR beta V- and J-genes. Some TCR beta chains (roughly 150 of them) were listed as cytomegalovirus-associated. A later analysis revealed that TCR association rates differed between HLA loci, peaking at DRB1 and bottoming out at HLA-C.

The sequenced material came from PBMCs. V usage is TRBV5-6 and J usage is TRBJ1-2, with a possible D match to TRBD1 (5 bases). The TCR originated in a man aged 50 to 60 in good health and CMV-seronegative. The CDR3 loop reads CASSLRGTYGYTF. In DNA, the CDR3 is TGTGCCAGCAGCTTGAGGGGAACCTATGGCTACACCTTC.